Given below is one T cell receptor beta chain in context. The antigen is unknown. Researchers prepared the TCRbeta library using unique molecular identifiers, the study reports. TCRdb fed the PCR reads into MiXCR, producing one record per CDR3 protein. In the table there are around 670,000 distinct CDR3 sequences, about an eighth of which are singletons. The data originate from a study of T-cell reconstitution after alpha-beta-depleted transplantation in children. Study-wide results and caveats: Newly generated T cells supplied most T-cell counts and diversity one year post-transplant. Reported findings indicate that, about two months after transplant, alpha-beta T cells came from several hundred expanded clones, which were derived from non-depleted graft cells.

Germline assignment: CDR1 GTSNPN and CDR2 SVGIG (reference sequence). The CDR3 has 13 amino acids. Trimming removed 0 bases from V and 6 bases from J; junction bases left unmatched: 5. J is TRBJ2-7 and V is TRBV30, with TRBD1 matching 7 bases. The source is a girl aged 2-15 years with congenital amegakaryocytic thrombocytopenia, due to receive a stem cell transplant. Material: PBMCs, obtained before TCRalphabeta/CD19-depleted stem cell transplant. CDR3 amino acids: CAWSVVGGSEQYF. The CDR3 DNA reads TGTGCCTGGAGTGTGGTAGGGGGCAGCGAGCAGTACTTC.